One sample yielded the 14 T cell receptor beta chains listed below, sequenced in a study of blood T cell repertoires in COVID-19. Method: immunoSEQ multiplex PCR; TCRdb's copy keeps in-frame clones and lacks some. The sample contains 220,000 or so clones, 84% of which appear only once. Material for sequencing was PBMCs or T cells enriched from blood (not recorded which). The receptors were gathered from a woman between 35 and 50 years old who had recovered from COVID-19.

The chain joins TRBV18 to TRBJ1-1, with 10 nucleotides matching TRBD1. Germline V CDR1 and CDR2: KGHSH, LQKENI. Trimming at V came to 3 bases and at J to 1 base, leaving 2 bases not matched to a gene. The CDR3 has 15 residues. The CDR3 loop reads CASSPRTGGNTEAFF. The DNA for the CDR3 is TGTGCCAGCTCACCTCGGACAGGGGGGAACACTGAAGCTTTCTTT.

The chain uses TRBV11-1 and TRBJ2-2; 14 bases line up with TRBD2. The CDR3 has 16 residues. Germline trimming cut 4 bases from V and 6 bases from J; bases unmatched to any gene: 4. Looked up from germline, CDR1 is SGHAT and CDR2 is FQDESV (reference sequence). The CDR3 protein is CASSSAGLAGAGELFF. CDR3 bases: TGTGCCAGCAGCTCAGCGGGACTAGCGGGGGCCGGGGAGCTGTTTTTT. Full variable domain (missing parts from reference TRBV11-1 and TRBJ2-2): EAEVAQSPRYKITEKSQAVAFWCDPISGHATLYWYRQILGQGPELLVQFQDESVVDDSQLPKDRFSAERLKGVDSTLKIQPAELGDSAMYLCASSSAGLAGAGELFFGEGSRLTVL.

The V and J genes are TRBV7-2 and TRBJ1-4, with D possibly being TRBD1 (5 bases). The CDR3 totals 15 residues. CDR1 is SGHTA and CDR2 is FQGNSA in the germline V gene. The V gene lost 5 bases and the J gene lost 7 bases, with 17 bases spanning the gap. CDR3 sequence (DNA): TGTGCCAGCAGCCCCCGCGGGACCCTGGCTGAAAAACTGTTTTTT. This translates into CASSPRGTLAEKLFF.

The J gene is TRBJ2-3, the V gene TRBV4-3, with TRBD2 identical over 8 bases. CDR3 length: 15 amino acids. Germline CDR1 is LGHNA and CDR2 is YSLEER. V was clipped by 2 bases and J by 4 bases; unmatched bases: 5. CDR3 sequence: CASSQRAGAPDTQYF. DNA for the CDR3: TGCGCCAGCAGCCAAAGAGCGGGAGCCCCAGATACGCAGTATTTT.

The chain couples TRBV2 to TRBJ2-5; tentatively, D is TRBD1 (6 bases). This CDR3 has 14 amino acids. Trimming took 1 base from V and 3 from J, leaving 9 bases between them. Germline CDR1 and CDR2: SNHLY and FYNNEI. The CDR3 region is CASSEVRGKETQYF. CDR3 nucleotides: TGTGCCAGCAGTGAAGTTAGGGGGAAAGAGACCCAGTACTTC.

The chain couples TRBV28 to TRBJ1-5; 7 bases line up with TRBD1. Germline values: CDR1 MDHEN, CDR2 SYDVKM. Trimming cost V 6 bases and J 4 bases; bases outside gene matches: 6. The CDR3 totals 14 residues. This CDR3 reads CASRRDSINQPQHF. Here the CDR3 DNA reads TGTGCCAGCAGACGGGACAGTATTAATCAGCCCCAGCATTTT.

The rearrangement joins TRBV28 to TRBJ1-1, with D possibly matching TRBD1 (6 bases). The ends were cut back, 4 bases at V and 0 bases at J, with 9 bases in the middle. Germline V CDR1 and CDR2: MDHEN, SYDVKM. The length of the CDR3 is 14 residues. CDR3 in DNA: TGTGCCAGCAGTTCACAGGGAATGAACACTGAAGCTTTCTTT. This encodes CASSSQGMNTEAFF.

This rearrangement joins TRBV4-1 to TRBJ1-5; D is ambiguous. V lost 0 bases, J lost 10 bases, and 10 bases lay in between. From germline, CDR1 is MGHRA and CDR2 YSYEKL. The CDR3 runs 13 residues. CDR3 sequence: CASSQDRRSPQHF. In DNA form, the CDR3 reads TGCGCCAGCAGCCAAGATAGGAGAAGCCCCCAGCATTTT.

The chain carries TRBV27 and TRBJ2-5; 8 bases map to TRBD1. V gave up 4 bases and J gave up 1 base; unmatched junction bases: 11. The germline CDR1 and CDR2 sequences are MNHEY and SMNVEV (reference sequence). This CDR3 region has 17 residues. The CDR3 bases are TGTGCCAGCAGTTCCGGGACAGGTTGGGCCGCCCAAGAGACCCAGTACTTC. Its protein is CASSSGTGWAAQETQYF.

The chain employs TRBV3-1 (or the pseudogene TRBV3-2) and TRBJ2-7, with TRBD2 identical over 9 bases. The CDR3 contains 17 residues. After removal of 1 base from V and 0 bases from J, the junction contained 7 bases not matched to a gene. Per germline, CDR1 LGHDT and CDR2 YNNKEL (reference sequence). Written as DNA, the CDR3 is TGTGCCAGCAGCCAAGGGGCGGGAGGGATGAGCTCCTACGAGCAGTACGTC. The encoded protein is CASSQGAGGMSSYEQYV.

The chain couples TRBV5-1 to TRBJ1-4; no clear D gene. The CDR3 loop spans 14 amino acids. Trimming cost V 2 bases and J 5 bases, with 10 bases left between them. Per germline, CDR1 SGHRS and CDR2 YFSETQ. The CDR3 reads CASSFSGKNEKLFF. The CDR3 DNA reads as TGCGCCAGCAGCTTCTCCGGGAAGAATGAAAAACTGTTTTTT.

The rearrangement links TRBV9 to TRBJ2-5, with a possible D match to TRBD2 (6 bases). Germline-derived CDR1 and CDR2 are SGDLS and YYNGEE. The V and J ends lost 3 bases and 4 bases respectively, with 16 bases between them. There are 15 residues in the CDR3. For the CDR3, the DNA is TGTGCCAGCAGCGCACGGACTAATCAAAGAGAGACCCAGTACTTC. Encoded protein: CASSARTNQRETQYF.

This rearrangement joins TRBV20-1 to TRBJ1-4, with TRBD1 matching 7 bases. Germline V gene sequence: CDR1 DFQATT, CDR2 SNEGSKA (reference sequence). This CDR3 comprises 13 residues. The J segment lost 9 bases and the V segment lost 3 bases, leaving 7 bases of the junction unmatched. CDR3 sequence: CSASLGGEKKLFF. The DNA for the CDR3 is TGCAGTGCTAGTTTAGGGGGCGAGAAAAAACTGTTTTTT.

The rearrangement uses TRBV5-1 and TRBJ2-7, with a tentative D call TRBD1 (6 bases). This CDR3 comprises 15 residues. CDR1 is SGHRS and CDR2 is YFSETQ in the germline V gene. V was clipped by 4 bases and J by 0 bases, with 14 bases between them. CDR3 in DNA: TGCGCCAGCAGCATTTTGACAGGAAGCTCCTACGAGCAGTACTTC. It specifies CASSILTGSSYEQYF.